Below are 12 T cell receptor beta chains sequenced from a single sample in a study of blood T cell repertoires in COVID-19. TCRdb's copy holds only in-frame clones and misses some; the assay was immunoSEQ multiplex PCR. This sample has 95,000 to 150,000 clones, with 83% found just once. The sample was peripheral blood. The receptors derive from a man aged 80 or over with active or convalescent COVID-19.

This clone was seen more than once but under ten times. This chain joins TRBV21-1 and TRBJ1-2; the table calls TRBD1, which could not be checked here. TRBV21-1 has pseudogene status. There are 16 residues in the CDR3. CDR3: CASSKTGIRKYYGYTF. The CDR3 DNA reads as TGTGCCAGCAGCAAGACAGGTATCAGGAAATACTATGGCTACACCTTC.

J is TRBJ2-7 and V is TRBV5-1, with D perhaps TRBD1 (6 bases). V lost 1 base and J lost 5, with 7 bases in between. Germline CDR1 reads SGHRS; CDR2 reads YFSETQ. This CDR3 has 12 amino acids. This chain's CDR3 is CASSLPGDEQYF. In DNA, the CDR3 is TGCGCCAGCAGCTTGCCAGGGGACGAGCAGTACTTC.

The chain is built from TRBV24-1 and TRBJ2-3; D might be TRBD1 (6 bases). The V end was cut by 6 bases, the J end by 0 bases, with 12 bases between. Germline V gives CDR1 KGHDR, CDR2 SFDVKD. The CDR3 is 15 amino acids. CDR3 region: CATSIPQGSTDTQYF. The DNA of the CDR3 is TGTGCCACCAGTATTCCGCAGGGGAGCACAGATACGCAGTATTTT.

This chain links TRBV6-2 or TRBV6-3 with TRBJ1-6, with TRBD1 matching 7 bases. Trimming at V came to 6 bases and at J to 9 bases, leaving 8 bases not matched to a gene. CDR3 length: 14 residues. The germline gives CDR1 MNHEY, CDR2 SVGEGT. The CDR3 region is CASSERQGTSPLHF. The CDR3, as DNA: TGTGCCAGCAGCGAAAGACAGGGAACTTCACCCCTCCACTTT.

The chain uses TRBV27 and TRBJ1-6; TRBD1 matches at 12 bases. Per germline, CDR1 MNHEY and CDR2 SMNVEV (reference sequence). V shed 5 bases and J 8 bases; nucleotides not matched to a gene: 4. The CDR3 has 15 amino acids. CDR3 in amino acids: CASSPRDRGHSPLHF. For the CDR3, the DNA is TGTGCCAGCAGTCCGCGGGACAGGGGGCATTCACCCCTCCACTTT.

The chain links TRBV5-5 to TRBJ1-6, with 8 positions matching TRBD1. Germline V gene lookup returns CDR1 SGHKS and CDR2 YYEKEE (reference sequence). This CDR3 contains 15 residues. J lost 9 bases, V lost 3 bases, and 8 bases had no gene match. The CDR3 loop reads CASSWDRRGVSPLHF. DNA for the CDR3: TGTGCCAGCAGCTGGGACAGGCGTGGGGTTTCACCCCTCCACTTT.

The chain recombines TRBV19 with TRBJ1-4; TRBD1 might be the D (5 bases). The CDR3 is 16 residues long. Germline-derived CDR1 and CDR2 are LNHDA and SQIVND (reference sequence). The V gene lost 2 bases and the J gene lost 5 bases, with 15 bases spanning the gap. In nucleotides, the CDR3 is TGTGCCAGTAGTATAAGTCTGGGGCAGAAGAATGAAAAACTGTTTTTT. This translates into CASSISLGQKNEKLFF.

The rearrangement uses TRBV6-5 and TRBJ1-2; D possibly corresponds to TRBD1 (5 bases). The CDR3 loop spans 13 amino acids. Germline loops: CDR1 MNHEY, CDR2 SVGAGI. The ends were cut back, 11 bases at V and 9 bases at J, with 22 bases in the middle. In DNA, the CDR3 is TGTGCCGTTCGCGCCGGGACTCAAGGAAGCTACACCTTC. This translates into CAVRAGTQGSYTF.

V usage is TRBV14 and J usage is TRBJ2-1; D gene unclear. The CDR3 runs to 17 residues. CDR1 is SGHDN and CDR2 is FVKESK in the germline V gene. V lost 2 bases to trimming and J lost 5 bases, with 19 bases between them. The CDR3 DNA reads as TGTGCCAGCAGCCAACAGCCAACGGCAATTGGGCACAATGAGCAGTTCTTC. This sequence encodes CASSQQPTAIGHNEQFF.

The CDR3, as DNA: TGTGCCAGTACCTCGACTAGCGGGGGGCGGGAGACCCAGTACTTC. Translation gives CASTSTSGGRETQYF. This chain links TRBV19 with TRBJ2-5; 13 bases line up with TRBD2. Germline V gives CDR1 LNHDA, CDR2 SQIVND (reference sequence). The length of the CDR3 is 15 residues. V dropped 7 bases and J dropped 5; count of bases not matched to a gene: 7. The full variable domain, with the rest looked up from reference TRBV19 and TRBJ2-5, is DGGITQSPKYLFRKEGQNVTLSCEQNLNHDAMYWYRQDPGQGLRLIYYSQIVNDFQKGDIAEGYSVSREKKESFPLTVTSAQKNPTAFYLCASTSTSGGRETQYFGPGTRLLVL.

The chain joins TRBV16 to TRBJ1-1, with TRBD1 as a possible D gene (5 bases). The CDR3 covers 13 residues. Germline CDR1 reads KGHSY; CDR2 reads FQNENV. V was clipped by 0 bases and J by 6 bases, with 8 bases between them. This chain's CDR3 is CASSQSRGPEAFF. CDR3 sequence (DNA): TGTGCCAGCAGCCAATCGCGGGGCCCTGAAGCTTTCTTT.

The genes are TRBV14 and TRBJ2-7, with D tentatively TRBD1 (6 bases). CDR1 SGHDN and CDR2 FVKESK come from the germline V gene. Trimming stripped 7 bases from V and 1 base from J, with 8 bases between. The CDR3 loop spans 12 amino acids. CDR3 residues: CASKDSSYEQYF. The CDR3 bases are TGTGCCAGCAAGGACAGTTCCTACGAGCAGTACTTC.